The 21 T cell receptor beta chains presented below share a single source sample, sequenced in a study of T-cell memory formation after mild COVID-19. TCRdb re-called the 5' RACE reads through MiXCR, storing one row per CDR3 protein. The table includes about 38,000 distinct CDR3 sequences, more than 9.5% detected once. The sequenced sample was PBMCs or a T cell subset sorted from them (not recorded which). Every receptor here comes from a man between 18 and 35 years old who had mild COVID-19 (a few samples of this study predate the infection). Cell type and time point are not known.

This clonotype was seen ten or more times. The V call is TRBV3-1, the J call TRBJ1-1, with 7 positions matching TRBD1. This CDR3 spans 16 amino acids. The V gene end was trimmed by 3 bases and the J gene end by 11 bases; junction bases not matched to a gene: 18. CDR1 LGHDT and CDR2 YNNKEL come from the germline V gene (reference sequence). As DNA, the CDR3 is TGTGCCAGCAGCCAGTGGGGACAGACAACCAACACTTGGGCTTTCTTT. Its protein is CASSQWGQTTNTWAFF.

The rearrangement links TRBV3-1 to TRBJ1-6, with 8 nucleotides matching TRBD1. Germline CDR1 and CDR2: LGHDT and YNNKEL (reference sequence). V shed 4 bases, J shed 10 bases, and the junction held 6 bases outside the gene matches. The CDR3 sequence is 14 residues long. CDR3 amino acids: CASSLNRGGSPLHF. In DNA form, the CDR3 reads TGTGCCAGCAGCCTTAACAGGGGGGGATCACCCCTCCACTTT.

This clonotype was observed at least ten times. This chain uses TRBV20-1 with TRBJ1-2; D gene ambiguous. V dropped 3 bases and J dropped 5 bases, with 13 bases sitting between them. CDR1 DFQATT and CDR2 SNEGSKA come from the germline V gene (reference sequence). The CDR3 loop spans 13 amino acids. The CDR3: CSASLSQSYGYTF. The CDR3 bases are TGCAGTGCTAGTCTCAGCCAGAGTTATGGCTACACCTTC.

This clonotype came up a few times. This rearrangement joins TRBV11-2 to TRBJ1-3, with no clear D. V gave up 5 bases and J gave up 0 bases, with 14 bases separating them. Germline assignment: CDR1 SGHAT and CDR2 FQNNGV. The CDR3 spans 16 residues. CDR3 residues: CASSQGSLVSGNTIYF. In DNA form, the CDR3 reads TGTGCCAGCAGCCAAGGGTCGCTAGTCTCTGGAAACACCATATATTTT.

This rearrangement joins TRBV7-2 to TRBJ2-3; TRBD2 matches 11 bases. V gave up 1 base and J gave up 0 bases; unmatched junction bases: 9. Germline V gene data show CDR1 as SGHTA and CDR2 as FQGNSA. The CDR3 runs 19 residues. The DNA for the CDR3 is TGTGCCAGCAGCTTAGGGCTAGCGGGGGGCCCTTCTAGCACAGATACGCAGTATTTT. This encodes CASSLGLAGGPSSTDTQYF.

This clonotype was seen repeatedly, ten times or more. J is TRBJ1-1 and V is TRBV5-1, with 10 bases identical to TRBD1. The V gene's germline CDR1 is SGHRS and CDR2 YFSETQ. CDR3 length: 17 amino acids. The V and J ends lost 4 bases and 1 base, in that order; junction bases with no gene match: 10. This CDR3 is CASSASTGGARNTEAFF. The CDR3 DNA reads TGCGCCAGCAGCGCGTCGACAGGGGGCGCAAGGAACACTGAAGCTTTCTTT.

The V call is TRBV2, the J call TRBJ2-3; 13 bases are a match to TRBD2. Losses at the gene ends were 6 bases for V and 0 bases for J; bases not matched to a gene: 15. CDR1 is SNHLY, CDR2 FYNNEI, per germline. CDR3 length: 20 residues. The CDR3 DNA sequence: TGTGCCAGCAGGGATCCTCAGGGACTAGCGGGGACTTCTAGCACAGATACGCAGTATTTT. As protein: CASRDPQGLAGTSSTDTQYF.

A few counts support this clonotype. The rearrangement joins TRBV11-2 to TRBJ1-2; TRBD1 agrees at 11 bases. This CDR3 spans 15 amino acids. Trimming took 0 bases from V and 8 from J; bases not matched to a gene: 5. Germline values: CDR1 SGHAT, CDR2 FQNNGV. CDR3 in amino acids: CASSLDRTGGAGYTF. The CDR3 region has the DNA TGTGCCAGCAGCTTAGATCGGACAGGGGGCGCGGGCTACACCTTC.

This clonotype was picked up many times. CDR3 DNA: TGCAGTGCTAGTGAAGCAGGGATCCTCTATGGCTACACCTTC. Translation gives CSASEAGILYGYTF. The chain combines TRBV20-1 with TRBJ1-2, with D tentatively TRBD1 (5 bases). CDR1 DFQATT and CDR2 SNEGSKA come from the germline V gene (reference sequence). This CDR3 region has 14 residues. The V and J ends lost 3 bases and 4 bases respectively, with 15 bases between them.

The J gene is TRBJ1-1, the V gene TRBV10-3; weak D call: TRBD1 (5 bases). V lost 8 bases and J lost 3, with 10 bases in between. The CDR3 has 12 residues. Germline V CDR1 and CDR2: ENHRY, SYGVKD. CDR3 loop: CAIGRADTEAFF. The CDR3 bases are TGTGCCATCGGCAGGGCGGACACTGAAGCTTTCTTT.

This clonotype was counted at least ten times. The chain combines TRBV6-2 or TRBV6-3 with TRBJ2-1, with D tentatively TRBD1 (7 bases). The germline V gene encodes CDR1 MNHEY and CDR2 SVGEGT. V was cut by 5 bases and J by 9 bases, with 17 bases left in between. The CDR3 has 14 residues. Here the CDR3 reads CASSGAGGPGEQFF. In DNA, the CDR3 is TGTGCCAGCAGTGGGGCAGGGGGGCCTGGTGAGCAGTTCTTC.

The chain carries TRBV7-3 and TRBJ2-3; no clear D. Germline loops: CDR1 SGHTA, CDR2 FQGTGA. Trimming took 0 bases from V and 0 from J, leaving 7 bases between them. This CDR3 has 15 residues. In nucleotides, the CDR3 is TGTGCCAGCAGCTTAACCCATGAAAGCACAGATACGCAGTATTTT. Protein: CASSLTHESTDTQYF.

This clonotype was counted many times. The chain recombines TRBV6-2 or TRBV6-3 with TRBJ2-5; perhaps TRBD1 as D (5 bases). The ends were cut back, 1 base at V and 10 bases at J, with 13 bases in the middle. Looked up from germline, CDR1 is MNHEY and CDR2 is SVGEGT. This CDR3 has 13 amino acids. The CDR3 sequence is CASSYFDSSVQYF. The CDR3 nucleotides read TGTGCCAGCAGTTACTTTGACAGCAGCGTCCAGTACTTC.

This clonotype has ten or more counts. Here the CDR3 DNA reads TGTGCCAGTAGTTCGACGAGATCCTACAATGAGCAGTTCTTC. This encodes CASSSTRSYNEQFF. The rearrangement links TRBV19 to TRBJ2-1; D gene unclear. The CDR3 is 14 amino acids. V lost 5 bases, J lost 1 base, and 9 bases lay in between. CDR1 and CDR2 (germline): LNHDA, SQIVND (reference sequence). The full variable domain, completed using reference TRBV19 and TRBJ2-1, is DGGITQSPKYLFRKEGQNVTLSCEQNLNHDAMYWYRQDPGQGLRLIYYSQIVNDFQKGDIAEGYSVSREKKESFPLTVTSAQKNPTAFYLCASSSTRSYNEQFFGPGTRLTVL.

This clonotype has just a few counts. The V gene is TRBV3-1, the J gene TRBJ1-1; D is uncertain. This CDR3 has 14 residues. CDR1 is LGHDT and CDR2 is YNNKEL in the germline V gene (reference sequence). V lost 1 base and J 1 base, leaving 7 bases between the germline ends. As DNA, the CDR3 is TGTGCCAGCAGCCAAGCCCCCCCGAACACTGAAGCTTTCTTT. Residues: CASSQAPPNTEAFF.

The table lists this clonotype with many counts. The chain employs TRBV6-5 and TRBJ1-5, with TRBD1 matching 8 bases. This CDR3 spans 15 amino acids. Germline V lookup: CDR1 MNHEY, CDR2 SVGAGI. J gave up 7 bases and V 0 bases, and 5 bases lay outside the gene matches. The CDR3 bases are TGTGCCAGCAGTTACTCGAGGGACAGGTACCAGCCCCAGCATTTT. Translated: CASSYSRDRYQPQHF.

This clonotype was observed many times. The chain uses TRBV5-1 and TRBJ1-6; tentatively, D is TRBD1 (5 bases). V was pared by 5 bases and J by 8 bases, with 14 bases between. This CDR3 is 14 amino acids long. In germline, CDR1 is SGHRS, CDR2 YFSETQ. CDR3 amino acids: CASSFRDVDSPLHF. The CDR3 DNA reads TGCGCCAGCAGTTTCAGGGACGTCGATTCACCCCTCCACTTT.

There are many counts of this clonotype. This sequence joins TRBV7-8 and TRBJ2-7; TRBD2 is a possible D gene (6 bases). There are 16 residues in the CDR3. The germline V gene has CDR1 SGHVS and CDR2 FQNEAQ. Trimming took off 3 bases at V and 1 base at J, with 16 bases between the two ends. The CDR3 bases are TGTGCCAGCAGCTTGGGGATTTTGGGGGGATCCTACGAGCAGTACGTC. Its translation: CASSLGILGGSYEQYV.

This clonotype was seen many times. This chain joins TRBV6-5 and TRBJ1-2, with D possibly being TRBD1 (5 bases). Germline V gene sequence: CDR1 MNHEY, CDR2 SVGAGI. V was cut by 7 bases and J by 6 bases, with 21 bases left in between. The CDR3 length is 15 residues. The CDR3 DNA reads as TGTGCCAGCAAATTCGAGGGGATCTTAGGAGATGGCTACACCTTC. Amino acids: CASKFEGILGDGYTF.

This clonotype was seen ten or more times. This rearrangement joins TRBV20-1 to TRBJ2-5; the match to TRBD1 covers 7 bases. There are 14 residues in the CDR3. Per the germline V gene, CDR1 is DFQATT and CDR2 is SNEGSKA (reference sequence). V lost 5 bases to trimming and J lost 5 bases; unmatched junction nucleotides: 11. The CDR3 DNA reads as TGCAGTGCTCGCAGGGGGAGCAATTGGGAGACCCAGTACTTC. Translating gives CSARRGSNWETQYF.

The J gene is TRBJ2-7, the V gene TRBV3-1; D not resolved. CDR1 is LGHDT, CDR2 YNNKEL, per germline (reference sequence). The V gene lost 3 bases and the J gene lost 0 bases, with 6 bases spanning the gap. The CDR3 has 13 residues. The DNA of the CDR3 is TGTGCCAGCAGCCAGCCATACTCCTACGAGCAGTACTTC. It encodes CASSQPYSYEQYF.